The 7 T cell receptor beta chains below all came from one sample that was sequenced in a study of blood T cell repertoires in COVID-19. TCRdb's copy holds only in-frame clones and misses some; the assay was immunoSEQ multiplex PCR. The sample gives about 120,000 clones, 75% to 95% of which show up once; 1.8% is in the top ten. Input material: peripheral blood. These receptors originate from a human donor with active COVID-19. The donor label of this sample is uncertain.

The chain joins TRBV7-6 to TRBJ1-6; 10 nucleotides agree with TRBD1. This CDR3 is 15 amino acids long. The junction had 6 bases not matched to a gene; V was cut back by 3 bases and J by 10 bases. CDR1 and CDR2 from the germline V gene are SGHVS and FNYEAQ. This CDR3 is CASSFSGTGDSPLHF. The CDR3 DNA reads TGTGCCAGCAGCTTTTCCGGGACAGGGGACTCACCCCTCCACTTT. Drawing the rest from reference TRBV7-6 and TRBJ1-6, the complete variable domain is GAGVSQSPRYKVTKRGQDVALRCDPISGHVSLYWYRQALGQGPEFLTYFNYEAQQDKSGLPNDRFSAERPEGSISTLTIQRTEQRDSAMYRCASSFSGTGDSPLHFGNGTRLTVT.

The chain has TRBV15 and TRBJ1-3; possibly TRBD1 for D (6 bases). Germline values: CDR1 LNHNV, CDR2 YYDKDF (reference sequence). This CDR3 spans 16 amino acids. Trimming took 1 base from V and 4 from J, leaving 14 bases between them. The CDR3, as DNA: TGTGCCACCAGCAGAGGTGGGACAAGTTTCGGAAACACCATATATTTT. As protein: CATSRGGTSFGNTIYF.

The rearrangement uses TRBV7-6 and TRBJ2-1; TRBD2 matches 12 bases. CDR1 SGHVS and CDR2 FNYEAQ come from the germline V gene. Trimming at V came to 1 base and at J to 8 bases, leaving 12 bases not matched to a gene. This CDR3 has 18 amino acids. In nucleotides, the CDR3 is TGTGCCAGCAGCTTAGTTTCGTCTAGCGGGGGGGTTTACGATGAGCAGTTCTTC. This translates into CASSLVSSSGGVYDEQFF. The full variable domain, its missing parts supplied by reference TRBV7-6 and TRBJ2-1, is GAGVSQSPRYKVTKRGQDVALRCDPISGHVSLYWYRQALGQGPEFLTYFNYEAQQDKSGLPNDRFSAERPEGSISTLTIQRTEQRDSAMYRCASSLVSSSGGVYDEQFFGPGTRLTVL.

V and J are TRBV11-3 and TRBJ1-2; the match to TRBD1 covers 8 bases. Germline V gene data show CDR1 as SGHNT and CDR2 as YENEEA. V trimming: 5 bases; J trimming: 10 bases; junction bases outside the gene matches: 9. This CDR3 contains 13 residues. As DNA, the CDR3 is TGTGCCAGCAGCCAAGGGACAGGAGAAGCCTACACCTTC. Amino acid sequence: CASSQGTGEAYTF.

The rearrangement uses TRBV27 and TRBJ2-7; 7 positions match TRBD1. Germline CDR1 is MNHEY and CDR2 is SMNVEV (reference sequence). The CDR3 is 13 amino acids. Trimming removed 5 bases from V and 3 bases from J; junction bases left unmatched: 4. The CDR3 DNA reads as TGTGCCAGCAGTAACCGGGACAGCTACGAGCAGTACTTC. Encoded protein: CASSNRDSYEQYF.

This rearrangement joins TRBV5-1 to TRBJ2-7; 7 nucleotides align to TRBD1. This CDR3 has 15 residues. With 3 bases clipped from V and 6 bases from J, the junction kept 12 bases outside the gene matches. Germline lookup yields CDR1 SGHRS and CDR2 YFSETQ. The CDR3 protein is CASSSSNRGWREQYF. For the CDR3, the DNA is TGCGCCAGCAGCTCGAGTAACAGGGGATGGCGCGAGCAGTACTTC.

The J gene is TRBJ2-5, the V gene TRBV7-8; a weak D match, TRBD1 (6 bases). The CDR3 runs to 13 residues. Trimming left V 5 bases short and J 5 bases short, with 12 bases between. Germline loops: CDR1 SGHVS, CDR2 FQNEAQ. In DNA form, the CDR3 reads TGTGCCAGCAGCCCCTCGAGGGGGGAGACCCAGTACTTC. Translating gives CASSPSRGETQYF.